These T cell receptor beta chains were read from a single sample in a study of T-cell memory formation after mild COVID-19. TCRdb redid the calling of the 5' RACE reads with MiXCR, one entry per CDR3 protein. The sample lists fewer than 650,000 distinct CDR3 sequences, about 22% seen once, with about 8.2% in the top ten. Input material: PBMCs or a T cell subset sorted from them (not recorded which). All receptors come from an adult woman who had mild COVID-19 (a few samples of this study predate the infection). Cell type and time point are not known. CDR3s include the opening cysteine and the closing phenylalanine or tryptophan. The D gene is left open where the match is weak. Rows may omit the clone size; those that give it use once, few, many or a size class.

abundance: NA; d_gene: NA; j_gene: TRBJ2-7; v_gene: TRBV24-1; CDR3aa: CATSDSIGEQYF; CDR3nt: TGTGCCACCAGTGATTCCATTGGCGAGCAGTACTTC
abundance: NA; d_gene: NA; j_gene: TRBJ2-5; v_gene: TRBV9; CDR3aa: CASSVVSGLEETQYF; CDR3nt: TGTGCCAGCAGCGTAGTATCGGGGTTGGAGGAGACCCAGTACTTC
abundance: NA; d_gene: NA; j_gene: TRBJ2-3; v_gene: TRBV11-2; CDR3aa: CASSSRVSAGRTDTQYF; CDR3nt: TGTGCCAGCAGCTCAAGGGTTTCGGCAGGACGCACAGATACGCAGTATTTT
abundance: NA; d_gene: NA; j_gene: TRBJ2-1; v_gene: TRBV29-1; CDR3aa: CSARTYNEQFF; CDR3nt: TGCAGCGCCCGAACCTACAATGAGCAGTTCTTC
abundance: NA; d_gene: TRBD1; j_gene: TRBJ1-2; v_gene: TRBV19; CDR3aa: CASSDGQGANYGYTF; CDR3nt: TGTGCCAGTAGCGATGGACAGGGGGCGAACTATGGCTACACCTTC
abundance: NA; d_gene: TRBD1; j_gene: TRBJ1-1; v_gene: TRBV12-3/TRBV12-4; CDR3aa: CASRISLGQGSTEAFF; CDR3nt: TGTGCCAGCAGAATTAGCCTGGGACAGGGGAGTACTGAAGCTTTCTTT
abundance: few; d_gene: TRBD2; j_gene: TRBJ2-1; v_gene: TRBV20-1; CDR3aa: CRAGGAWAYNEQFF; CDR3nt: TGCAGGGCGGGGGGGGCCTGGGCCTACAATGAGCAGTTCTTC
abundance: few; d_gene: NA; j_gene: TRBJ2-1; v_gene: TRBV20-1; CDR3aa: CSARNSATVYEQFF; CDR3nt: TGCAGTGCTAGAAACTCGGCCACCGTATATGAGCAGTTCTTC
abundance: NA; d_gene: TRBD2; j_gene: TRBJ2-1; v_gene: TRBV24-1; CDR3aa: CATSGLAGNNEQFF; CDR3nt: TGTGCCACCTCGGGACTAGCGGGAAACAATGAGCAGTTCTTC
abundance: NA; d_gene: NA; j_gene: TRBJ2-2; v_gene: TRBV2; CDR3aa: CASTDPGELFF; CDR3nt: TGTGCCAGCACCGACCCAGGGGAGCTGTTTTTT
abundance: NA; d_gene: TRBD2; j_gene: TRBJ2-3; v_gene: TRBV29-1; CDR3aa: CSVIQGASGSTDTQYF; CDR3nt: TGCAGCGTTATACAAGGGGCTAGCGGGAGCACAGATACGCAGTATTTT
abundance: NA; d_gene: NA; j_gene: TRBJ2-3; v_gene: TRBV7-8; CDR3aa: CASSLWGSVSDTQYF; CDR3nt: TGTGCCAGCAGCTTATGGGGGTCGGTATCGGATACGCAGTATTTT
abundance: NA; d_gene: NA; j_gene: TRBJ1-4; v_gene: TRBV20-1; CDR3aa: CSASKVTPLSGEKLFF; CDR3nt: TGCAGTGCTAGTAAGGTGACGCCCCTTAGCGGTGAAAAACTGTTTTTT
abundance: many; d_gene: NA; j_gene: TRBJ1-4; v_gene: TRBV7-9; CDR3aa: CASSLEGGEKLFF; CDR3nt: TGTGCCAGCAGCTTAGAAGGCGGCGAAAAACTGTTTTTT
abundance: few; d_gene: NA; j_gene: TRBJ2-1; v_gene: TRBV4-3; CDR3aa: CASSRYSASSYNEQFF; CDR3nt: TGCGCCAGCAGCCGCTATAGCGCAAGCTCCTACAATGAGCAGTTCTTC
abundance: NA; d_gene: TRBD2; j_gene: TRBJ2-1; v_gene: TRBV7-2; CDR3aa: CASSSAGKRGEQFF; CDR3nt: TGTGCCAGCAGCTCCGCGGGGAAGCGGGGGGAGCAGTTCTTC
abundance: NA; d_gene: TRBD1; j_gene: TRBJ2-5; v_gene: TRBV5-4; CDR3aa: CASSFSGQGVETQYF; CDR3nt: TGTGCCAGCAGCTTTTCGGGACAGGGGGTTGAGACCCAGTACTTC
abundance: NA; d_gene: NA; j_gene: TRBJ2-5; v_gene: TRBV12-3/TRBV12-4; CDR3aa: CASSLARRKWSQETQYF; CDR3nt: TGTGCCAGCAGTCTCGCCCGCAGGAAGTGGTCCCAAGAGACCCAGTACTTC
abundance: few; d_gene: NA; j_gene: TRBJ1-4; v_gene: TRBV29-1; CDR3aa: CSAYGADEKLFF; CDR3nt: TGCAGCGCCTACGGGGCTGACGAAAAACTGTTTTTT
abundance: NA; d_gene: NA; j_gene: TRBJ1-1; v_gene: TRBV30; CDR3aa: CAWSVPGAPEAFF; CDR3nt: TGTGCCTGGAGTGTACCGGGAGCGCCAGAAGCTTTCTTT
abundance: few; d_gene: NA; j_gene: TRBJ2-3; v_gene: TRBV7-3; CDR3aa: CASTPGLFSTDTQYF; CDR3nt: TGTGCCAGCACTCCGGGACTCTTTAGCACAGATACGCAGTATTTT
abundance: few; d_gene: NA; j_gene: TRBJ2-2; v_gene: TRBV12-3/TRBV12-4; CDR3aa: CASSRGRELFF; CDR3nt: TGTGCCAGCAGCCGTGGGCGGGAGCTGTTTTTT
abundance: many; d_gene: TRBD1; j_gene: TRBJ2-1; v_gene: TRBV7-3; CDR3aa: CASSLTGGAFNEQFF; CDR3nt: TGTGCCAGCAGCTTAACAGGGGGCGCGTTCAATGAGCAGTTCTTC
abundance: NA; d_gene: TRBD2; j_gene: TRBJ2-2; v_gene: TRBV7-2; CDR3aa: CASSPRVAGNTGELFF; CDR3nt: TGTGCCAGCAGCCCCCGGGTAGCGGGGAACACCGGGGAGCTGTTTTTT
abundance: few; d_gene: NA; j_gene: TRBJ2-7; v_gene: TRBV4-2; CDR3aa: CASSQDLGYEQYF; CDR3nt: TGTGCCAGCAGCCAAGATCTGGGCTACGAGCAGTACTTC
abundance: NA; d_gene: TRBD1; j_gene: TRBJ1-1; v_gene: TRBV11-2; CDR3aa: CASSFRVVRGRSEAFF; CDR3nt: TGTGCCAGCAGCTTTCGAGTTGTCAGGGGGCGGTCTGAAGCTTTCTTT
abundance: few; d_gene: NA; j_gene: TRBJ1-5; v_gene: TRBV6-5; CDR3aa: CASSYSQGRNQPQHF; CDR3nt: TGTGCCAGCAGTTACTCGCAGGGGAGGAATCAGCCCCAGCATTTT
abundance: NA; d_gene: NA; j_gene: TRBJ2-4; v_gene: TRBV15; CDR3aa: CATSRDPGKAKNIQYF; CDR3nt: TGTGCCACCAGCAGAGACCCGGGGAAAGCCAAAAACATTCAGTACTTC
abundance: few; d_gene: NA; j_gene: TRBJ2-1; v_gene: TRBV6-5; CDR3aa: CASSDWQSTEQFF; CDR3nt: TGTGCCAGCAGCGACTGGCAAAGCACTGAGCAGTTCTTC
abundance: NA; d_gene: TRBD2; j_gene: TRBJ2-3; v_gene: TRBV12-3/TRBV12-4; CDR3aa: CASSFAGGITDTQYF; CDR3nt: TGTGCCAGCAGTTTCGCGGGGGGTATCACAGATACGCAGTATTTT
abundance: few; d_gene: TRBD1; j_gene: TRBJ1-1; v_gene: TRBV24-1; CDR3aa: CATSDASTGDTEAFF; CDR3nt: TGTGCCACCAGTGACGCTTCGACAGGGGATACTGAAGCTTTCTTT
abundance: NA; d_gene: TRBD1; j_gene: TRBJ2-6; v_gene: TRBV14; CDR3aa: CASSPWTGKSPGANVLTF; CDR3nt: TGTGCCAGCAGCCCCTGGACAGGGAAGAGCCCTGGGGCCAACGTCCTGACTTTC
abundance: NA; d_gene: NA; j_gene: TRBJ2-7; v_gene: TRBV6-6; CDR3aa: CASSYSSYPPGSRYEQYF; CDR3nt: TGTGCCAGCAGTTACTCTTCCTATCCCCCGGGTAGCCGCTACGAGCAGTACTTC
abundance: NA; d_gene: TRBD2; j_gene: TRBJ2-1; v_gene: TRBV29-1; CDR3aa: CSVELGVLAGGPVRYNEQFF; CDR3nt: TGCAGCGTTGAGCTCGGGGTTCTAGCGGGAGGACCCGTGAGATACAATGAGCAGTTCTTC
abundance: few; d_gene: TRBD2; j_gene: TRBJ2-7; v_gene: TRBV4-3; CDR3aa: CASSQVSGSYEQYF; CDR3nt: TGCGCCAGCAGCCAAGTGAGCGGGAGTTACGAGCAGTACTTC
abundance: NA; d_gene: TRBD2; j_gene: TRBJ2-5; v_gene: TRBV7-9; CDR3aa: CASSRLAGDLSQETQYF; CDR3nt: TGTGCCAGCAGCCGACTAGCGGGAGATCTTTCCCAAGAGACCCAGTACTTC
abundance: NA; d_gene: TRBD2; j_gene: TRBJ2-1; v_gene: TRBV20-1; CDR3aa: CSARSSGGPGSSYNEQFF; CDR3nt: TGCAGTGCTAGAAGTAGCGGGGGGCCAGGAAGCTCCTACAATGAGCAGTTCTTC
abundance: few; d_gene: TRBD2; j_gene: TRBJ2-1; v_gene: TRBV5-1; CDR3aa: CATRTSDYNEQFF; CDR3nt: TGCGCCACCAGGACTAGCGATTACAATGAGCAGTTCTTC
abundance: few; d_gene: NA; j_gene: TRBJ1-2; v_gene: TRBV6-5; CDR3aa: CASSYSARRYGYTF; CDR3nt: TGTGCCAGCAGTTACTCTGCGCGACGGTACGGCTACACCTTC
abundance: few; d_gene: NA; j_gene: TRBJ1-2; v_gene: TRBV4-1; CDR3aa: CASSHPVTGDEEGYGYTF; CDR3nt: TGCGCCAGCAGCCACCCTGTAACCGGGGACGAAGAGGGCTATGGCTACACCTTC
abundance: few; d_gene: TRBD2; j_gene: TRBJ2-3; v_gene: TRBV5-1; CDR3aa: CASSASGDGRQYF; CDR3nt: TGCGCCAGCAGCGCCAGCGGGGACGGCCGCCAGTATTTT
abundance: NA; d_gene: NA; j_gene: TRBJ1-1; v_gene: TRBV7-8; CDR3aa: CASSLVGVGTEAFF; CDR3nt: TGTGCCAGCAGCTTAGTGGGGGTAGGCACTGAAGCTTTCTTT
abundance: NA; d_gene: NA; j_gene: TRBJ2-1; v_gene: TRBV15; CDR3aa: CATSRSQGLRSYNEQFF; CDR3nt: TGTGCCACCAGCAGATCACAGGGACTACGCTCCTACAATGAGCAGTTCTTC
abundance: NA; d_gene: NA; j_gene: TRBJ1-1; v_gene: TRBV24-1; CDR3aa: CATSGNGLVNTEAFF; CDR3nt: TGTGCCACCAGTGGGAATGGGCTGGTGAACACTGAAGCTTTCTTT
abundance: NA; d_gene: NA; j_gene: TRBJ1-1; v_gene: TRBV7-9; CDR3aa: CASSLVSHPNTEAFF; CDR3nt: TGTGCCAGCAGCTTAGTCTCGCACCCCAACACTGAAGCTTTCTTT